The clone carrying this TCR beta chain showed up just once. This specimen comes from a study of CD8 T cells in Susac syndrome. An input of about 0.5 to 1 ug of RNA was subjected to reverse transcription using random hexamers. TCR beta CDR3 was amplified by immunoSEQ multiplex PCR. This amplification extended across 54 Vbeta and 13 Jbeta segments. TCRdb re-called the immunoSEQ multiplex PCR reads with MiXCR, one entry per CDR3 protein. The data contain about 120,000 distinct CDR3 sequences, around 94% of them singletons. The V end lost 2 bases, the J end lost 8 bases, and 9 bases lay between the germline ends. The CDR3 is 13 amino acids. Germline lookup yields CDR1 KGHSH and CDR2 LQKENI. From blood CD8+ and CD4+ T cells, TCR beta sequences were generated. The patients who served as multiple sclerosis controls were treatment-naive and had stable or active relapsing-remitting disease that fulfilled the revised McDonald criteria. Negative magnetic isolation gave CD8+ and CD4+ cells; FACS enriched CD8+ TEMRA.

The sequence derives from a human donor with multiple sclerosis. Sequenced input: CD4+ T cells from PBMCs. The rearrangement uses TRBV18 and TRBJ1-4; D unresolved. CDR3 bases: TGTGCCAGCTCACCAGGATCGGGAGAAAAACTGTTTTTT. Protein: CASSPGSGEKLFF.